This T cell receptor (beta chain) was identified during a study of cytomegalovirus exposure and HLA in healthy donors. It was with 60 Vbeta and 13 Jbeta primers that the PCR ran. TCRdb's table, derived via immunoSEQ multiplex PCR, lists solely in-frame clones and lacks some. The table lists about 190,000 clones, 77% of them singletons. This clone was counted only a few times. Its antigen is not known. The CDR3 runs 14 residues. Germline assignment: CDR1 SGHRS and CDR2 YFSETQ. Deletions cut 6 bases from V and 0 bases from J, with 9 bases between. Overall study findings and caveats: In a later analysis, CMV-associated beta chains were mostly HLA-associated, it appeared. Presence/absence analyses rested on an assumption that sequencing depth was roughly uniform across donors.

The J gene is TRBJ2-2, the V gene TRBV5-1; tentative D call: TRBD1 (5 bases). The sequence came from a woman in her twenties or thirties in good health and CMV-seropositive. Material for sequencing was PBMCs. The CDR3 loop reads CASTRTTNTGELFF. The CDR3 DNA reads as TGCGCCAGCACTCGGACAACGAACACCGGGGAGCTGTTTTTT.